These T cell receptor beta chains were read from a single sample in a study of cytomegalovirus exposure and HLA in healthy donors. Profiling relied on immunoSEQ multiplex PCR, and the TCRdb table lists in-frame clones only, not all of them. The profile covers 200,000 to 250,000 clones, with around 87% appearing a single time and roughly 2% taken by the ten largest. Sample: PBMCs. These receptors all come from a woman between 18 and 30 years old in good health and CMV-seropositive. The CDR3 runs from the conserved cysteine through the conserved F or W. A D gene is named only where the DNA matches it firmly. The size of a clone is reported for some rows only, either as once, few or many, or as a class for expanded clones.

.,TRBD1,TRBV6-5,TRBJ2-7,TGTGCCAGCAGGCCGACAGGGGGCTCCTACGAGCAGTACTTC,CASRPTGGSYEQYF
.,TRBD2,TRBV20-1,TRBJ2-7,TGCCTAGCTAGCGGGGGCTACGAGCAGTACTTC,CLASGGYEQYF
.,TRBD2,TRBV4-1,TRBJ2-2,TGCGCCAGCAGCCGGGAAGGTAGCGGGACGAACACCGGGGAGCTGTTTTTT,CASSREGSGTNTGELFF
.,.,TRBV6-1,TRBJ2-5,TGTGCCAGCAGTGAAACGAGGGAGGCTCAAGAGACCCAGTACTTC,CASSETREAQETQYF
.,TRBD1,TRBV19,TRBJ1-2,TGTGCCAGTAGTAGGGGACAGGGCCCCAACTATGGCTACACCTTC,CASSRGQGPNYGYTF
.,.,TRBV27,TRBJ1-4,TGTGCCACCAAGACTGGCCTTCCTAATGAAAAACTGTTTTTT,CATKTGLPNEKLFF
.,.,TRBV5-1,TRBJ1-1,TGCGCCAGCAGCACTGGCGACAGGAACACTGAAGCTTTCTTT,CASSTGDRNTEAFF
.,.,TRBV5-1,TRBJ2-1,TGCGCCAGCAGCACAGGGTCAGGTCCGGGGAATGAGCAGTTCTTC,CASSTGSGPGNEQFF
once,.,TRBV5-1,TRBJ2-1,TGCGCCAGCCGACTCGGGGGAAGCTCCTACAATGAGCAGTTCTTC,CASRLGGSSYNEQFF
.,TRBD2,TRBV4-1,TRBJ2-7,TGCGCCAGCAGCCAAGATGGGGGGGTAGCGGGAGGTTCCTACGAGCAGTACTTC,CASSQDGGVAGGSYEQYF
.,TRBD1,TRBV10-3,TRBJ1-4,TGTGCCATCAGTGAGTCGAAGGGACAGATACATGAAAAACTGTTTTTT,CAISESKGQIHEKLFF
.,.,TRBV11-3,TRBJ2-1,TGTGCCAGCAGCTTGGAGGCCTACAATGAGCAGTTCTTC,CASSLEAYNEQFF
.,.,TRBV4-1,TRBJ2-1,TGCGCCAGCAGCCAAGATGGGGGGGCTAGCATCGGTTTGAGCAATGAGCAGTTCTTC,CASSQDGGASIGLSNEQFF
.,TRBD1,TRBV28,TRBJ2-7,TGTGCCAGCAGCTCGGACAGGGTTTTCTCCTACGAGCAGTACTTC,CASSSDRVFSYEQYF
.,TRBD2,TRBV18,TRBJ2-4,TGTGCCAGCTCACCCTCACTCAGCGGGAGAAACATTCAGTACTTC,CASSPSLSGRNIQYF
.,.,TRBV30,TRBJ1-1,TGTGCCTGGAAATTACCAGACAGGTACACTGAAGCTTTCTTT,CAWKLPDRYTEAFF
once,TRBD1,TRBV7-9,TRBJ1-2,TGTGCCAGCAGATTACAGGGGAGCTATGGCTACACCTTC,CASRLQGSYGYTF
.,TRBD1,TRBV18,TRBJ1-2,TGTGCCAGCTCTCCAGGGGGCGCGAATGGCTACACCTTC,CASSPGGANGYTF
.,TRBD1,TRBV27,TRBJ1-2,TGTGCCAGCAGGCCCGGGACAGCGGACTATGGCTACACCTTC,CASRPGTADYGYTF
.,TRBD1,TRBV4-1,TRBJ1-4,TGCGCCAGCAGCCAAGAGGGACAGGGACGTGAAAAACTGTTTTTT,CASSQEGQGREKLFF
.,.,TRBV7-8,TRBJ2-7,TGTGCCAGCAGCTCCCGGGCAAGGGGTGGCGAGCAGTACTTC,CASSSRARGGEQYF
.,.,TRBV9,TRBJ2-2,TGTGCCAGCAGCGTAGCTGGGACTCCGAGGGCCGGGGAGCTGTTTTTT,CASSVAGTPRAGELFF
.,TRBD2,TRBV6-5,TRBJ2-1,TGTGCCAGCAGTTACGGACTAGCGGGAGGGCCGGGTGAGCAGTTCTTC,CASSYGLAGGPGEQFF
.,.,TRBV15,TRBJ2-1,TGTGCCACCAGCAGATTACCCACTACCTTCAGCTCCTACAATGAGCAGTTCTTC,CATSRLPTTFSSYNEQFF
.,TRBD1,TRBV19,TRBJ2-2,TGTGCCAGTAGACCACCGGGACAGGACACCGGGGAGCTGTTTTTT,CASRPPGQDTGELFF
.,.,TRBV2,TRBJ1-2,TGTGCCAGCAGTGCTATGGAGGGTGAGGACTATGGCTACACCTTC,CASSAMEGEDYGYTF
.,.,TRBV30,TRBJ1-5,TGTGCCTGGAGTGCATCGAGGTGGGTTCAGCCCCAGCATTTT,CAWSASRWVQPQHF
.,.,TRBV6-5,TRBJ1-2,TGTGCCAGCAGTTACAACCCACGGGGAGGCTACACCTTC,CASSYNPRGGYTF
.,.,TRBV18,TRBJ1-5,TGTGCCAGCTCACCAGAGGACACCCCTGGGTATGCCCCCCAGCATTTT,CASSPEDTPGYAPQHF